This T cell receptor beta chain came from a study of Graves' ophthalmopathy and Graves' hyperthyroidism. TCR beta CDR3 regions were amplified from RNA transcripts. HTBI primers were used in a first-round RT-PCR, which preceded a second-round multiplex PCR. TCRdb re-called the multiplex PCR reads through MiXCR, storing one row per CDR3 protein. This sample yields over a million distinct CDR3 sequences, of which about 35% are seen a single time; roughly 11% belongs to the top ten. Patients were diagnosed from clinical symptoms, serum thyroxine, TRAb, thyroid ultrasound and orbital computed tomography. Sequencing was carried out using peripheral blood or thyroid tissue (not recorded which). The receptor's source is an adult man with Graves' hyperthyroidism.

The CDR3 sequence: CASSLAEGGYQPQHF. The CDR3 DNA reads TGCGCCAGCAGCTTGGCCGAGGGGGGGTATCAGCCCCAGCATTTT. J is TRBJ1-5 and V is TRBV5-1; possibly TRBD1 for D (6 bases). This CDR3 is 15 amino acids long. The germline V gene encodes CDR1 SGHRS and CDR2 YFSETQ. With 0 bases removed from V and 5 bases from J, the gap between germline ends came to 12 bases.